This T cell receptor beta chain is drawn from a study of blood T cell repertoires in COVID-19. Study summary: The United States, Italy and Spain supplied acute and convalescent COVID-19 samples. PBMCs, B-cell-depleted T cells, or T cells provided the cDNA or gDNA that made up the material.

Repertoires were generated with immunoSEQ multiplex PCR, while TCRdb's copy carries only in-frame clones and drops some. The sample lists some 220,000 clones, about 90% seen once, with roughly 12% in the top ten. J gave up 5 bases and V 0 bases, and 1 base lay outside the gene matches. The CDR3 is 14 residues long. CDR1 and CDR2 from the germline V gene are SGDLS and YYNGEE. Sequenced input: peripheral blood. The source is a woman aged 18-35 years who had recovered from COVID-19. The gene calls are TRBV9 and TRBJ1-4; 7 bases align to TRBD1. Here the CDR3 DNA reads TGTGCCAGCAGCGTAGAGGGGGCGAATGAAAAACTGTTTTTT. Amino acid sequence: CASSVEGANEKLFF. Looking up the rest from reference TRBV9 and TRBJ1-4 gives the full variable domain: DSGVTQTPKHLITATGQRVTLRCSPRSGDLSVYWYQQSLDQGLQFLIQYYNGEERAKGNILERFSAQQFPDLHSELNLSSLELGDSALYFCASSVEGANEKLFFGSGTQLSVL.